A selection of T cell receptor beta chains follows, all from one sample in a study of CD8+ T cells in alopecia areata. Here immunoSEQ multiplex PCR was the method, and the copy in TCRdb shows in-frame clones only, minus some. The sample has about 200,000 clones; more than 45% are singletons. This specimen was CD4+ T cells sorted from blood, taken at week 0. Every receptor here comes from a human donor with alopecia areata. Both conserved end residues are part of each CDR3. The D gene is left open where the match is weak. Expanded clones get a size class; other rows say once, few or many, or leave the size out.

v_call	d_call	j_call	clone_size	cdr3_aa	cdr3_nt
TRBV4-1	.	TRBJ2-1	few	CASSQPRGTNEQFF	TGCGCCAGCAGCCAGCCGCGGGGAACGAATGAGCAGTTCTTC
TRBV5-1	.	TRBJ2-7	.	CASSLVIRYEQYF	TGCGCCAGCAGCTTGGTAATCCGCTACGAGCAGTACTTC
TRBV5-1	.	TRBJ1-1	.	CASSLAGRGWDTEAFF	TGCGCCAGCAGCTTGGCCGGGAGGGGCTGGGACACTGAAGCTTTCTTT
TRBV30	.	TRBJ2-3	.	CAWSVQDTDTQYF	TGTGCCTGGAGTGTACAAGACACAGATACGCAGTATTTT
TRBV25-1	TRBD1	TRBJ1-2	.	CATLGTGELSNYGYTF	TGTGCTACACTCGGGACAGGGGAGTTAAGCAACTATGGCTACACCTTC
TRBV18	.	TRBJ1-3	few	CASSQGRVSGNTIYF	TGTGCCAGCTCCCAAGGACGGGTCTCTGGAAACACCATATATTTT
TRBV11-1	TRBD2	TRBJ2-1	.	CASSLGLAGAEGRNEQFF	TGTGCCAGCAGCCTGGGACTAGCGGGGGCCGAAGGTCGGAATGAGCAGTTCTTC
TRBV5-1	.	TRBJ1-5	.	CASSLGPTGNQPQHF	TGCGCCAGCAGCTTGGGGCCGACAGGTAATCAGCCCCAGCATTTT
TRBV7-9	TRBD2	TRBJ2-7	.	CASSLAGLVGASGSYEQYF	TGTGCCAGCAGCTTAGCCGGACTAGTGGGAGCCTCCGGGTCCTACGAGCAGTACTTC
TRBV19	.	TRBJ1-5	.	CARQGTRQPQHF	TGTGCCAGGCAGGGAACGCGTCAGCCCCAGCATTTT
TRBV14	.	TRBJ1-2	.	CASSQDGRAYTF	TGTGCCAGCAGCCAAGATGGTAGGGCCTACACCTTC
TRBV30	.	TRBJ2-6	.	CAWSTRGSAGANVLTF	TGTGCCTGGAGTACCCGGGGGTCGGCTGGGGCCAACGTCCTGACTTTC
TRBV6-1	.	TRBJ1-2	few	CASSPGGRTQDGYTF	TGTGCCAGCAGTCCCGGGGGTAGGACACAGGATGGCTACACCTTC
TRBV4-1	.	TRBJ1-1	.	CASSQGKARGNTEAFF	TGCGCCAGCAGCCAAGGTAAAGCTAGGGGGAACACTGAAGCTTTCTTT
TRBV7-9	.	TRBJ1-2	.	CASSLDKPYGYTF	TGTGCCAGCAGCTTAGACAAGCCCTATGGCTACACCTTC
TRBV5-6	TRBD2	TRBJ2-1	.	CASSLGVGTSASNEQFF	TGTGCCAGCAGCTTGGGCGTCGGGACTAGCGCCAGCAATGAGCAGTTCTTC
TRBV15	TRBD2	TRBJ2-1	.	CATSRDPTSGGRGEQFF	TGTGCCACCAGCAGAGATCCAACTAGCGGGGGGAGAGGGGAGCAGTTCTTC
TRBV7-9	.	TRBJ1-1	.	CAGSPKGLRNTEAFF	TGTGCCGGCAGCCCAAAGGGACTAAGGAACACTGAAGCTTTCTTT
TRBV4-1	.	TRBJ2-3	few	CASSQDGRKGIDTQYF	TGCGCCAGCAGCCAAGACGGGCGGAAGGGGATAGATACGCAGTATTTT
TRBV4-1	.	TRBJ1-1	once	CASRGVNTEAFF	TGCGCCAGCAGGGGGGTGAACACTGAAGCTTTCTTT
TRBV5-1	.	TRBJ2-2	.	CASSFPNGGSPGELFF	TGCGCCAGCAGCTTCCCTAATGGTGGCAGCCCCGGGGAGCTGTTTTTT
TRBV18	TRBD2	TRBJ2-1	.	CASSGTSGRNEQFF	TGTGCCAGCTCCGGGACTAGCGGGAGGAATGAGCAGTTCTTC
TRBV30	TRBD1	TRBJ1-2	.	CAWSTGPSWGYTF	TGTGCCTGGTCGACAGGGCCAAGTTGGGGCTACACCTTC
TRBV18	.	TRBJ2-5	few	CASSPQLGLQETQYF	TGTGCCAGCTCACCGCAGTTGGGCTTACAAGAGACCCAGTACTTC
TRBV4-1	.	TRBJ2-1	.	CASSPGRLSSYNEQFF	TGCGCCAGCAGCCCAGGGCGACTGAGCTCCTACAATGAGCAGTTCTTC
TRBV10-3	.	TRBJ2-3	few	CAISPPGTDTQYF	TGTGCCATCAGCCCCCCCGGCACAGATACGCAGTATTTT
TRBV29-1	.	TRBJ1-1	.	CSVEGWVTEAFF	TGCAGCGTTGAAGGATGGGTTACTGAAGCTTTCTTT
TRBV29-1	TRBD1	TRBJ1-2	.	CSVGGVLRSGTGNYGYTF	TGCAGCGTTGGGGGGGTCCTACGGTCCGGGACAGGGAACTATGGCTACACCTTC
TRBV5-4	.	TRBJ2-2	.	CASSIREELFF	TGTGCCAGCAGCATCCGGGAGGAGCTGTTTTTT
TRBV7-9	.	TRBJ2-6	once	CASRSPDGPRPGANVLTF	TGTGCCAGCAGATCACCAGACGGGCCACGGCCCGGGGCCAACGTCCTGACTTTC
TRBV5-4	.	TRBJ2-6	.	CASSLRGALSGANVLTF	TGTGCCAGCAGCTTACGGGGGGCCCTCTCTGGGGCCAACGTCCTGACTTTC
TRBV4-2	TRBD1	TRBJ2-2	.	CASSQDSDREIGELFF	TGTGCCAGCAGCCAAGATTCGGACAGGGAAATCGGGGAGCTGTTTTTT
TRBV10-3	.	TRBJ2-3	few	CASQGSTDTQYF	TGTGCCAGCCAGGGTTCCACAGATACGCAGTATTTT
TRBV30	.	TRBJ1-5	.	CAWSADVSSNQPQHF	TGTGCCTGGAGTGCGGACGTCTCTAGCAATCAGCCCCAGCATTTT
TRBV29-1	.	TRBJ2-7	.	CSVALSRIYEQYF	TGCAGCGTTGCTCTTAGCCGAATCTACGAGCAGTACTTC
TRBV5-1	TRBD1	TRBJ2-5	many	CASSPGVSQGETQYF	TGCGCCAGCAGCCCAGGGGTCTCACAGGGGGAGACCCAGTACTTC
TRBV14	.	TRBJ2-4	few	CASSQDLGNIQYF	TGTGCCAGCAGCCAAGATCTGGGGAACATTCAGTACTTC
TRBV30	.	TRBJ2-5	.	CAWSVSRTQYF	TGTGCCTGGAGTGTATCTAGGACCCAGTACTTC
TRBV6-5	.	TRBJ1-2	.	CASSYGTGQSSYGYTF	TGTGCCAGCAGTTACGGCACAGGCCAGTCAAGCTATGGCTACACCTTC
TRBV9	.	TRBJ1-2	.	CASSVGLEVDYGYTF	TGTGCCAGCAGCGTAGGACTCGAGGTGGACTATGGCTACACCTTC
TRBV14	.	TRBJ2-5	.	CASSHSRDKEETQYF	TGTGCCAGCAGCCACAGCCGGGACAAGGAAGAGACCCAGTACTTC
TRBV25-1	.	TRBJ1-1	.	CASSGVGTEAFF	TGTGCCAGCAGTGGGGTGGGCACTGAAGCTTTCTTT
TRBV9	.	TRBJ1-5	few	CASSVGKGSQNQPQHF	TGTGCCAGCAGCGTAGGCAAGGGTTCACAGAATCAGCCCCAGCATTTT
TRBV30	.	TRBJ1-1	.	CAWSVSWGLTEAFF	TGTGCCTGGAGTGTGAGTTGGGGGCTGACTGAAGCTTTCTTT
TRBV29-1	.	TRBJ2-7	few	CSGKGAYEQYF	TGCAGCGGGAAGGGGGCCTACGAGCAGTACTTC
TRBV30	TRBD1	TRBJ2-7	.	CAVNPPGTVYEQYF	TGTGCCGTAAACCCCCCCGGGACAGTCTACGAGCAGTACTTC
TRBV5-1	.	TRBJ1-2	.	CASSLGEGANYGYTF	TGCGCCAGCAGCTTAGGGGAAGGAGCTAACTATGGCTACACCTTC
TRBV7-2	.	TRBJ2-7	.	CASSLSGYSYEQYF	TGTGCCAGCAGTCTGTCAGGATACTCCTACGAGCAGTACTTC
TRBV19	TRBD2	TRBJ2-1	.	CASSIGTSGGPQNEQFF	TGTGCCAGTAGTATCGGGACTAGCGGGGGACCTCAAAATGAGCAGTTCTTC
TRBV29-1	.	TRBJ2-7	.	CSVERLMTYEQYF	TGCAGCGTTGAAAGGTTGATGACCTACGAGCAGTACTTC
TRBV1	.	TRBJ2-1	.	CTSSQAPSGSKNEQFF	TGCACCAGCAGCCAAGCCCCTAGCGGGAGTAAGAATGAGCAGTTCTTC
TRBV7-2	.	TRBJ2-7	.	CASSFLSSYEQYF	TGTGCCAGCAGCTTTTTATCAAGCTACGAGCAGTACTTC
TRBV7-9	.	TRBJ2-1	few	CASNPGGPTHEQFF	TGTGCCAGCAACCCGGGGGGCCCGACTCATGAGCAGTTCTTC
TRBV6-5	TRBD1	TRBJ2-7	few	CASSPDRGYEQYF	TGTGCCAGCAGTCCGGACAGGGGCTACGAGCAGTACTTC
TRBV5-1	TRBD2	TRBJ2-1	.	CASSTSGGLSYNEQFF	TGCGCCAGCAGCACTAGCGGGGGGCTTTCCTACAATGAGCAGTTCTTC
TRBV7-3	TRBD2	TRBJ2-7	.	CASSLGPTSVYEQYF	TGTGCCAGCAGCTTAGGCCCCACTAGCGTCTACGAGCAGTACTTC
TRBV9	.	TRBJ2-1	.	CASSAGPTAYNEQFF	TGTGCCAGCAGCGCAGGGCCCACAGCCTACAATGAGCAGTTCTTC
TRBV28	TRBD1	TRBJ1-2	.	CASSVAGTGKRGYTF	TGTGCCAGCAGTGTCGCCGGGACAGGGAAGCGGGGCTACACCTTC
TRBV30	.	TRBJ1-1	.	CAWTSVGIEAFF	TGTGCCTGGACGTCCGTAGGAATCGAAGCTTTCTTT
TRBV19	.	TRBJ2-5	.	CASSIQVQETQYF	TGTGCCAGTAGTATCCAAGTCCAAGAGACCCAGTACTTC